Shown below are 4 T cell receptor beta chains from a single sample sequenced in a study of blood T cell repertoires in COVID-19. Sequencing used immunoSEQ multiplex PCR; TCRdb keeps in-frame clones, though not all of them. The table lists almost 250,000 clones, around 84% of them singletons. Sequencing was performed on PBMCs or T cells enriched from blood (not recorded which). These receptors all come from a woman in her forties or fifties who had recovered from COVID-19.

This chain uses TRBV5-8 with TRBJ2-7, with 9 bases matching TRBD1. Losses at the gene ends were 4 bases for V and 2 bases for J; bases not matched to a gene: 4. CDR1 and CDR2 (germline): SGHTS, YDEGEE. The CDR3 consists of 14 residues. The CDR3 is CASSPGQGPYEQYF. CDR3 nucleotides: TGTGCCAGCAGCCCGGGACAGGGCCCCTACGAGCAGTACTTC.

The table lists this clone with a count of one. The chain links TRBV28 to TRBJ1-4, with D possibly TRBD1 on 6 matching bases. V was cut by 4 bases and J by 4 bases, with 10 bases left in between. The CDR3 covers 14 residues. Germline lookup yields CDR1 MDHEN and CDR2 SYDVKM. DNA for the CDR3: TGTGCCAGCAGTTCCGGACAGTTTAATGAAAAACTGTTTTTT. It codes for CASSSGQFNEKLFF.

The J gene is TRBJ1-3, the V gene TRBV5-4, with TRBD1 as a possible D gene (5 bases). The germline gives CDR1 SGHNT, CDR2 YYREEE (reference sequence). CDR3 length: 14 residues. Trimming took off 3 bases at V and 0 bases at J, with 7 bases between the two ends. The DNA for the CDR3 is TGTGCCAGCAGCTGGGGCAGCTCTGGAAACACCATATATTTT. Protein sequence: CASSWGSSGNTIYF. Complete variable domain (other parts from reference TRBV5-4 and TRBJ1-3): ETGVTQSPTHLIKTRGQQVTLRCSSQSGHNTVSWYQQALGQGPQFIFQYYREEENGRGNFPPRFSGLQFPNYSSELNVNALELDDSALYLCASSWGSSGNTIYFGEGSWLTVV.

The chain uses TRBV5-1 and TRBJ1-1; tentatively, D is TRBD1 (6 bases). The CDR3 is 14 amino acids. CDR1 SGHRS and CDR2 YFSETQ come from the germline V gene. The germline V and J ends were trimmed by 3 bases and 2 bases, with 11 bases remaining between them. DNA of the CDR3: TGCGCCAGCAGCTCAGGGGTAGGAAACACTGAAGCTTTCTTT. This sequence encodes CASSSGVGNTEAFF.